Following are 12 T cell receptor beta chains from one sample sequenced in a study of blood T cell repertoires in COVID-19. Here immunoSEQ multiplex PCR was the method, and the copy in TCRdb shows in-frame clones only, minus some. The sample has about 83,000 clones, roughly 83% seen once. Sequencing was carried out using peripheral blood. These receptors all come from a man aged 45-60 years with active COVID-19.

The genes are TRBV20-1 and TRBJ1-2, with D uncertain. The CDR3 contains 17 residues. Trimming took 3 bases from V and 2 from J, leaving 22 bases between them. The germline CDR1 and CDR2 sequences are DFQATT and SNEGSKA (reference sequence). The CDR3 region is CSASLVSPEPSNYGYTF. In nucleotides, the CDR3 is TGCAGTGCTAGTCTGGTATCTCCGGAGCCTTCCAACTATGGCTACACCTTC.

The chain links TRBV12-3 or TRBV12-4 to TRBJ2-5, with a tentative D call TRBD1 (6 bases). This CDR3 comprises 13 residues. The germline V and J ends were trimmed by 4 bases and 5 bases, with 11 bases remaining between them. The CDR3 bases are TGTGCCAGCAGTTCTTATAGGGGGGAGACCCAGTACTTC. It yields the protein CASSSYRGETQYF.

This clone is medium-sized (0.01 to 0.1%). The V gene is TRBV27, the J gene TRBJ1-4, with D maybe TRBD1 (6 bases). The CDR3 runs to 15 residues. Germline loops: CDR1 MNHEY, CDR2 SMNVEV (reference sequence). Trimming pared 6 bases from V and 0 bases from J, leaving 11 bases between. The CDR3 protein is CASSYRDPTNEKLFF. The CDR3 nucleotides read TGTGCCAGCAGCTACAGGGATCCAACTAATGAAAAACTGTTTTTT.

The genes are TRBV28 and TRBJ1-6; D is unresolved. The CDR3 has 13 amino acids. The germline CDR1 and CDR2 sequences are MDHEN and SYDVKM. The V and J ends lost 7 bases and 3 bases respectively, with 7 bases between them. The CDR3 region has the DNA TGTGCCAGCAAGAGGAACTATAATTCACCCCTCCACTTT. Its protein product is CASKRNYNSPLHF.

The V gene is TRBV28, the J gene TRBJ2-5, with 8 bases lining up with TRBD2. Germline CDR1 reads MDHEN; CDR2 reads SYDVKM. The CDR3 spans 14 residues. V lost 7 bases and J lost 4; bases outside the gene matches: 8. The CDR3: CASNLFGGVETQYF. The CDR3 bases are TGTGCCAGCAACCTCTTCGGGGGGGTAGAGACCCAGTACTTC.

The V call is TRBV19, the J call TRBJ2-4; 9 bases match TRBD2. The CDR3 extends over 14 amino acids. The germline V gene encodes CDR1 LNHDA and CDR2 SQIVND (reference sequence). With 5 bases clipped from V and 5 bases from J, the junction kept 4 bases outside the gene matches. The CDR3 region has the DNA TGTGCCAGTAGTCTCCTAGCGGGGCAAAACATTCAGTACTTC. Translating it yields CASSLLAGQNIQYF.

Points on this clone: Other nucleotide sequences from this sample produce the same CDR3. The chain is built from TRBV19 and TRBJ2-1, with 13 bases lining up with TRBD2. CDR3 size: 15 residues. Germline trimming cut 4 bases from V and 4 bases from J; bases unmatched to any gene: 1. Germline loops: CDR1 LNHDA, CDR2 SQIVND (reference sequence). The CDR3 DNA reads as TGTGCCAGTAGTAGGACTAGCGGGGGTTACAATGAGCAGTTCTTC. Amino acid sequence: CASSRTSGGYNEQFF. Filled out from reference TRBV19 and TRBJ2-1, the complete variable domain reads DGGITQSPKYLFRKEGQNVTLSCEQNLNHDAMYWYRQDPGQGLRLIYYSQIVNDFQKGDIAEGYSVSREKKESFPLTVTSAQKNPTAFYLCASSRTSGGYNEQFFGPGTRLTVL.

The chain recombines TRBV18 with TRBJ2-7, with 8 bases lining up with TRBD2. This CDR3 region has 16 residues. CDR1 KGHSH and CDR2 LQKENI come from the germline V gene. V shed 3 bases, J shed 1 base, and the junction held 8 bases outside the gene matches. CDR3 in amino acids: CASSPLGSGVSYEQYF. The DNA of the CDR3 is TGTGCCAGCTCACCTCTTGGTAGCGGGGTGTCCTACGAGCAGTACTTC.

J is TRBJ1-1 and V is TRBV9; no reliable D call. The CDR3 is made up of 13 amino acids. In germline, CDR1 is SGDLS, CDR2 YYNGEE. V was cut by 1 base and J by 0 bases, with 4 bases left in between. The CDR3, as DNA: TGTGCCAGCAGCGTAAACATGAACACTGAAGCTTTCTTT. The encoded protein is CASSVNMNTEAFF.

This chain links TRBV5-1 with TRBJ2-3, with 10 positions matching TRBD1. The CDR3 length is 14 residues. Germline V CDR1 and CDR2: SGHRS, YFSETQ. The trim removed 3 bases at V and 6 bases at J, leaving 4 bases unmatched. CDR3 nucleotides: TGCGCCAGCAGCTCCGGACAGGGGGAGGATACGCAGTATTTT. Its protein is CASSSGQGEDTQYF.

CDR3: CASSLGLAGVYNEQFF. For the CDR3, the DNA is TGTGCCAGCAGCTTAGGACTAGCGGGGGTCTACAATGAGCAGTTCTTC. The rearrangement links TRBV7-3 to TRBJ2-1; 13 bases are shared with TRBD2. The CDR3 contains 16 residues. With V trimmed by 2 bases and J by 3 bases, 1 base remained unmatched. Looked up from germline, CDR1 is SGHTA and CDR2 is FQGTGA.

This rearrangement joins TRBV9 to TRBJ2-3, with D possibly matching TRBD2 (5 bases). The CDR3 runs to 18 residues. V lost 3 bases and J lost 2, with 22 bases in between. Germline values: CDR1 SGDLS, CDR2 YYNGEE. DNA of the CDR3: TGTGCCAGCAGCGAGGCGGGCGGGTTAGGGTTTGACACAGATACGCAGTATTTT. It specifies CASSEAGGLGFDTDTQYF.